This entry lists 11 T cell receptor beta chains sequenced from one sample in a study of blood T cell repertoires in COVID-19 (dated by TCRdb to 2020 to 2021). To prepare the library, the immunoSEQ multiplex PCR assay was applied. TCRdb stores this immuneACCESS table with in-frame sequences only. Part of the clones is absent; in the studies checked, under half of the shortfall reflects unresolved V genes, and no reason is known for the rest. For this sample there are about 220,000 clones; roughly four fifths appear just once. In total, the top ten clones hold more than 2.5% of the sample. Sequences were obtained from peripheral blood. The receptors here all came from a woman in her 30s who had recovered from COVID-19.

The J gene is TRBJ1-4, the V gene TRBV18, with unresolved D. The V end was cut by 6 bases, the J end by 3 bases, with 14 bases between. This CDR3 is built from 15 residues. Germline V CDR1 and CDR2: KGHSH, LQKENI. CDR3 amino acids: CASSQGSGANEKLFF. The DNA of the CDR3 is TGTGCCAGCTCGCAAGGATCGGGTGCTAATGAAAAACTGTTTTTT.

This sequence joins TRBV19 and TRBJ1-5; D not certain. Trimming left V 4 bases short and J 8 bases short, with 18 bases between. This CDR3 contains 15 residues. Germline V gene lookup returns CDR1 LNHDA and CDR2 SQIVND (reference sequence). The CDR3 reads CASSSSSGRKEPQHF. The CDR3 DNA follows: TGTGCCAGTAGTAGCTCCTCCGGGAGGAAGGAGCCCCAGCATTTT. The full variable domain, its missing parts supplied by reference TRBV19 and TRBJ1-5, is DGGITQSPKYLFRKEGQNVTLSCEQNLNHDAMYWYRQDPGQGLRLIYYSQIVNDFQKGDIAEGYSVSREKKESFPLTVTSAQKNPTAFYLCASSSSSGRKEPQHFGDGTRLSIL.

The rearrangement uses TRBV28 and TRBJ2-5; 7 bases agree with TRBD1. Germline CDR1 is MDHEN and CDR2 is SYDVKM. With 8 bases clipped from V and 5 bases from J, the junction kept 8 bases outside the gene matches. The CDR3 consists of 13 residues. CDR3 DNA sequence: TGTGCCAGCCTTGCCGGGACAGTGGAGACCCAGTACTTC. Its protein product is CASLAGTVETQYF.

Here the CDR3 DNA reads TGTGCCAGCAGTTCCCTGGGGGGACTAAGAGAAACCCAGTACTTC. It yields the protein CASSSLGGLRETQYF. The V gene is TRBV27, the J gene TRBJ2-5; 7 nucleotides align to TRBD2. CDR3 length equals 15 residues. Trimming removed 4 bases from V and 8 bases from J; junction bases left unmatched: 13. Germline CDR1 is MNHEY and CDR2 is SMNVEV (reference sequence).

The rearrangement uses TRBV19 and TRBJ1-2, with 10 nucleotides matching TRBD1. With V trimmed by 7 bases and J by 3 bases, 11 bases remained unmatched. The V gene's germline CDR1 is LNHDA and CDR2 SQIVND (reference sequence). The CDR3 has 16 amino acids. This chain's CDR3 is CASNQPGQGSDYGYTF. The CDR3, as DNA: TGTGCCAGTAACCAACCGGGACAGGGGAGTGACTATGGCTACACCTTC.

The chain has TRBV11-2 and TRBJ1-6; possible D gene TRBD1, 6 bases. The CDR3 is 13 amino acids. V lost 5 bases and J lost 19, with 21 bases in between. Germline V lookup: CDR1 SGHAT, CDR2 FQNNGV. The CDR3 is CASSVTSLGQAHF. CDR3 DNA sequence: TGTGCCAGCAGCGTCACATCCCTGGGACAAGCTCACTTT.

The chain recombines TRBV6-5 with TRBJ1-1; possibly TRBD1 for D (5 bases). Trimming removed 11 bases at V and 1 base at J, with 14 bases between. This CDR3 has 13 amino acids. Germline CDR1 MNHEY, CDR2 SVGAGI. The CDR3 DNA follows: TGTGCCGCAGGCCGCAGGGCGAACACTGAAGCTTTCTTT. This encodes CAAGRRANTEAFF.

This chain links TRBV11-2 with TRBJ2-1, with 11 bases fitting TRBD2. The trim removed 3 bases at V and 4 bases at J, leaving 2 bases unmatched. Germline V gene data show CDR1 as SGHAT and CDR2 as FQNNGV. The CDR3 sequence is 15 residues long. This chain's CDR3 is CASSFGTSGYNEQFF. CDR3 DNA sequence: TGTGCCAGCAGCTTCGGGACTAGCGGTTACAATGAGCAGTTCTTC.

This clone was found once. The chain recombines TRBV19 with TRBJ2-3; 7 positions agree with TRBD1. Germline CDR1 and CDR2: LNHDA and SQIVND (reference sequence). This CDR3 is built from 19 residues. Losses at the gene ends were 4 bases for V and 1 base for J; bases not matched to a gene: 17. CDR3 DNA sequence: TGTGCCAGTAGTAGCATAGGCTACAGGGGCAGGGGTGGCACAGATACGCAGTATTTT. Residues: CASSSIGYRGRGGTDTQYF.

This rearrangement joins TRBV19 to TRBJ2-3; 15 nucleotides line up with TRBD2. The CDR3 is 19 residues long. Losses at the gene ends were 4 bases for V and 7 bases for J; bases not matched to a gene: 15. CDR1 is LNHDA, CDR2 SQIVND, per germline (reference sequence). The CDR3 DNA is TGTGCCAGTAGTAGTTGGGGACTAGCGGGAGGCCTCGGCAGGAATACGCAGTATTTT. It is translated as CASSSWGLAGGLGRNTQYF.

The chain employs TRBV9 and TRBJ2-1; 13 bases fit TRBD2. Germline V lookup: CDR1 SGDLS, CDR2 YYNGEE. This CDR3 region has 14 residues. V shed 3 bases and J 12 bases; nucleotides not matched to a gene: 6. The CDR3 protein is CASSDGLAGVGQFF. DNA of the CDR3: TGTGCCAGCAGCGACGGACTAGCGGGAGTTGGGCAGTTCTTC.